The present TCR beta chain was sequenced within a study of graft-versus-host responses after intestinal transplantation. Study findings and constraints: Within the allografts of patients who had graft-donor T cell macrochimerism, graft-versus-host to host-versus-graft clonal ratios were high. Recipient bone marrow held GvH clones, some seen earlier in ileum or blood.

As concerns this clone: Its antigen is undetermined.

Produced via immunoSEQ multiplex PCR; TCRdb's table is partial and in-frame only. The sample yields tens of thousands of clones, 92% seen once. This specimen was unstimulated CD4+ T cells sorted from spleen or lymph node cells, taken before transplant. The origin of this receptor is a human donor who was the organ donor for an intestinal transplant.

The CDR3 sequence is CAWIGATADSGNTIYF. In nucleotides, the CDR3 is TGTGCCTGGATAGGGGCGACAGCTGACTCTGGAAACACCATATATTTT. V is TRBV30 and J is TRBJ1-3; a weak D match, TRBD1 (5 bases). Germline CDR1 reads GTSNPN; CDR2 reads SVGIG (reference sequence). The CDR3 spans 16 residues. Trimming cost V 4 bases and J 0 bases, with 16 bases left between them.